This is a list of T cell receptor beta chains from one sample in a study of siplizumab effects on memory and regulatory T cells. TCRdb's copy holds only in-frame clones and misses some; the assay was immunoSEQ multiplex PCR. This table holds fewer than 120,000 clones, 80% to 95% found once. Sequenced input: CD4+ T cells sorted from blood. The receptors come from a human donor in good health. CDR3s include the opening cysteine and the closing phenylalanine or tryptophan. Each record gives: J gene, D gene, clone size, V gene, CDR3 DNA, CDR3 protein. A D gene is named only where the DNA matches it firmly. Only part of the rows carry a size: once, few, many, or a class if the clone is expanded.

>TRBJ1-1|.|few|TRBV27
TGTGCCAGCAGTTTAACACAGGGAAGCGGAACTGAAGCTTTCTTT
CASSLTQGSGTEAFF
>TRBJ2-3|.|.|TRBV2
TGTGCTCTTAGTCTAGCGGATACGCAGTATTTT
CALSLADTQYF
>TRBJ2-7|.|.|TRBV21-1
TGTGCCAGCACGGAGTTCGGGACAGGGGTCTACGAGCAGTACTTC
CASTEFGTGVYEQYF
>TRBJ1-6|TRBD1|.|TRBV5-1
TGCGCCAGCAGCCCCATTACGGACAGGGGTAGGTATTCACCCCTCCACTTT
CASSPITDRGRYSPLHF
>TRBJ2-3|.|.|TRBV2
TGTGCCAGCAGTGATCGCCAAGATACAGATACGCAGTATTTT
CASSDRQDTDTQYF
>TRBJ2-1|TRBD1|once|TRBV5-6
TGTGCCAGCAGCTTCCGACAGGGTCTTGGTTTTCACGGCTACAATGAGCAGTTCTTC
CASSFRQGLGFHGYNEQFF
>TRBJ2-7|TRBD2|.|TRBV9
TGTGCCAGCAGCACCCAAGCGGGGTTCTCCTACGAGCAGTACTTC
CASSTQAGFSYEQYF
>TRBJ1-1|TRBD1|.|TRBV19
TGTGCCAGTAGAAAACCATTCCTCCGGGACAGGAGCACTGAAGCTTTCTTT
CASRKPFLRDRSTEAFF
>TRBJ2-7|TRBD2|.|TRBV27
TGTGCCACCACGTCCACTAGCGGGATTCGTGAGCAGTACTTC
CATTSTSGIREQYF
>TRBJ2-2|TRBD1|.|TRBV19
TGTGCCAGTAGGGGCAGGGGGCAGTCCGGGGAGCTGTTTTTT
CASRGRGQSGELFF
>TRBJ2-7|.|.|TRBV5-4
TGTGCCAGCAGCTTTCAGGGGTACGAGCAGTACTTC
CASSFQGYEQYF
>TRBJ2-7|.|.|TRBV5-6
TGTGCCAGCAGCACTGGATACGAGCAGTACTTC
CASSTGYEQYF
>TRBJ1-2|.|.|TRBV6-1
TGTGCCAGCAGTGAAGCGCTTTTCCATGGCTACACCTTC
CASSEALFHGYTF
>TRBJ1-3|.|.|TRBV7-3
TGTGCCAGCAGCTTAACGTTGTTCTCTGGAAACACCATATATTTT
CASSLTLFSGNTIYF
>TRBJ1-2|TRBD1|.|TRBV6-5
TGTGCCAGCACCCGAGGGGGCAGTAACTATGGCTACACCTTC
CASTRGGSNYGYTF
>TRBJ1-1|TRBD1|.|TRBV7-9
TGTGCCAGCAGCTTACGAGGACAGGGATTAGACACTGAAGCTTTCTTT
CASSLRGQGLDTEAFF
>TRBJ1-4|.|.|TRBV15
TGTGCCACCAGCAGAGATCAATCAACTAATGAAAAACTGTTTTTT
CATSRDQSTNEKLFF
>TRBJ2-2|.|.|TRBV18
TGTGCCAGCTCGAACACGGTGACCGGGGAGCTGTTTTTT
CASSNTVTGELFF
>TRBJ2-7|TRBD1|.|TRBV29-1
TGCAGCGTTTCTGGACAGGGTTTCTACGAGCAGTACTTC
CSVSGQGFYEQYF
>TRBJ1-2|.|.|TRBV19
TGTGCCACCGGGGGCCTGGGATATAACTATGGCTACACCTTC
CATGGLGYNYGYTF
>TRBJ1-5|.|.|TRBV6-1
TGTGCCAGCAGTGAAGTCCAGCCCCAGCATTTT
CASSEVQPQHF
>TRBJ2-7|.|.|TRBV23-1
TGCGCCAGCAGTCATAGGGGTCTCATTTACGAGCAGTACTTC
CASSHRGLIYEQYF
>TRBJ2-5|.|once|TRBV2
TGTGCCAGCAACCGGGTGACGGAGACCCAGTACTTC
CASNRVTETQYF
>TRBJ2-3|TRBD1|.|TRBV11-1
TGTGCCAGCAGCCCCGGGACAGGGGGAACAGATACGCAGTATTTT
CASSPGTGGTDTQYF
>TRBJ1-1|.|few|TRBV25-1
TGTGCCAGCAGTGAAGGGAACCCGGTGGAAGCTTTCTTT
CASSEGNPVEAFF
>TRBJ1-3|.|.|TRBV4-2
TGTGCCAGCAGCCAAGATTCGGTACAGGGTGGAAACACCATATATTTT
CASSQDSVQGGNTIYF
>TRBJ1-5|.|.|TRBV19
TGTGCCAGTACCCAAAGTATTAGGGCAGATCAAAATCAGCCCCAGCATTTT
CASTQSIRADQNQPQHF
>TRBJ1-1|TRBD1|.|TRBV15
TGTGCCACCAGCATGGTCAGACAGGGTCCTGCTTTCTTT
CATSMVRQGPAFF
>TRBJ2-5|.|.|TRBV6-1
TGTGCCAGCAGTGAAGACGCGAGGGTGGGGAGGAGGGAGACCCAGTACTTC
CASSEDARVGRRETQYF
>TRBJ1-3|.|.|TRBV9
TGTGCCAGCAGCGTAGATCTTGGGACATTTGGAAACACCATATATTTT
CASSVDLGTFGNTIYF
>TRBJ2-1|.|once|TRBV9
TGTGCCAGTAGCAGGGCCGGCTACAATGAGCAGTTCTTC
CASSRAGYNEQFF
>TRBJ2-7|TRBD1|.|TRBV7-6
TGTGCCAGCAGCTTAAGGGGGCCGGGACAGGGCACCTACGAGCAGTACTTC
CASSLRGPGQGTYEQYF
>TRBJ2-7|.|.|TRBV4-1
TGCGCCAGCAGCCCTCTGAGTCTTGGCGAGCAGTACTTC
CASSPLSLGEQYF
>TRBJ1-1|.|.|TRBV30
TGTGCCTGGGGGACGACAGTGGCTTTCTTT
CAWGTTVAFF
>TRBJ1-1|TRBD1|.|TRBV11-2
TGTGCCAGCAGCCCGCTACAGGGGCAGAACACTGAAGCTTTCTTT
CASSPLQGQNTEAFF
>TRBJ1-4|.|.|TRBV7-8
TGTGCCAGCAGCTTCCGGGGCGGTTTCGGTAGTGAAAAACTGTTTTTT
CASSFRGGFGSEKLFF
>TRBJ2-2|.|.|TRBV19
TGTGCCAGTAGTATAACAGGAAGGCAGAGTACCGGGGAGCTGTTTTTT
CASSITGRQSTGELFF
>TRBJ2-3|TRBD2|.|TRBV6-4
TGTGCCAGCGATACGGGGGGGGCCGCAGATACGCAGTATTTT
CASDTGGAADTQYF
>TRBJ1-5|.|.|TRBV6-1
TGTGCCAGCAGTGAACCCAGGGGAAATCAGCCCCAGCATTTT
CASSEPRGNQPQHF
>TRBJ2-3|TRBD2|.|TRBV11-2
TGTGCCAGCAGCTTAGTTGCGGGGGGGCTCTCAGATACGCAGTATTTT
CASSLVAGGLSDTQYF
>TRBJ2-6|TRBD1|.|TRBV19
TGTGCCAGTAGTCCCAGGGGGCCGGGGGCCAACGTCCTGACTTTC
CASSPRGPGANVLTF
>TRBJ2-3|.|.|TRBV2
TGTGCCAGCAGTGTGGCAGATACGCAGTATTTT
CASSVADTQYF
>TRBJ1-4|TRBD1|.|TRBV11-2
TGTGCCAGCAGCGATGGGGACAGACTTAATGAAAAACTGTTTTTT
CASSDGDRLNEKLFF
>TRBJ1-5|TRBD1|.|TRBV6-1
TGTGCCAGCACCGGGACAGGGGCTTCCAGCCAGCCCCAGCATTTT
CASTGTGASSQPQHF
>TRBJ1-2|.|.|TRBV6-1
TGTGCCACCCCAGGGATGGGAAGCCGGAGTGGCTACACCTTC
CATPGMGSRSGYTF
>TRBJ1-2|.|.|TRBV25-1
TGTGCCAGCAGTGAGAGGGACCCTTTAGGGTATGGCTACACCTTC
CASSERDPLGYGYTF
>TRBJ1-3|.|.|TRBV7-2
TGTGCCAGCAGCTGGGGAAACACCATATATTTT
CASSWGNTIYF
>TRBJ2-7|TRBD2|once|TRBV5-4
TGTGCCAGCAGCTTGAGGTCTAGCGGATACTACGAGCAGTACTTC
CASSLRSSGYYEQYF
>TRBJ2-5|TRBD2|.|TRBV9
TGTGCCAGCAGCGTACTAGCGGGAGTAGGTCAAGAGACCCAGTACTTC
CASSVLAGVGQETQYF
>TRBJ2-1|TRBD1|once|TRBV5-1
TGCGCCAGCAGCTTGGGGACAGGGAACTACAATGAGCAGTTCTTC
CASSLGTGNYNEQFF
>TRBJ2-7|.|.|TRBV5-1
TGCGCCAGCCGCCGGGACCGGGACTCCTACGAGCAGTACTTC
CASRRDRDSYEQYF
>TRBJ1-2|.|.|TRBV7-6
TGTGCCAGCAGCTCCGGACGGAGCTATGGCTACACCTTC
CASSSGRSYGYTF
>TRBJ1-4|TRBD1|.|TRBV6-1
TGTGCCAGCGGCACCCGGACAGGCACTAATGAAAAACTGTTTTTT
CASGTRTGTNEKLFF
>TRBJ2-1|.|.|TRBV7-3
TGTGCCAGCAGCTCCTCGGAGGGGGCCTACAATGAGCAGTTCTTC
CASSSSEGAYNEQFF